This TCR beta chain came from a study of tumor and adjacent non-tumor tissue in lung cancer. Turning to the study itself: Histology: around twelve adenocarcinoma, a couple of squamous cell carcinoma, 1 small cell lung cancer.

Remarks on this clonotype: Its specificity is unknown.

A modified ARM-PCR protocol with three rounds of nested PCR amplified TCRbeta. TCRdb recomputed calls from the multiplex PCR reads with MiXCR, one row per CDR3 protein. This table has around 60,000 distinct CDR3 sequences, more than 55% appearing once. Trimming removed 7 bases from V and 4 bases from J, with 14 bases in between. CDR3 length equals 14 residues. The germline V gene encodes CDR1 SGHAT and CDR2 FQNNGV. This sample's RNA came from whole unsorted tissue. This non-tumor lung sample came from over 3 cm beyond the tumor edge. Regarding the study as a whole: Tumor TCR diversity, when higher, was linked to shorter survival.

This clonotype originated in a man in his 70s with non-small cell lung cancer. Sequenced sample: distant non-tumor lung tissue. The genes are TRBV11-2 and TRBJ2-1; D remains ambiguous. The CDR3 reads CASNLERIYNEQFF. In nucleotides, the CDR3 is TGTGCCAGCAACCTCGAAAGAATATACAATGAGCAGTTCTTC. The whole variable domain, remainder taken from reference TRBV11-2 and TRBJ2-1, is EAGVAQSPRYKIIEKRQSVAFWCNPISGHATLYWYQQILGQGPKLLIQFQNNGVVDDSQLPKDRFSAERLKGVDSTLKIQPAKLEDSAVYLCASNLERIYNEQFFGPGTRLTVL.